The clone carrying this T cell receptor beta chain was counted between two and nine times. Its antigen is undetermined. With 60 Vbeta and 13 Jbeta primers, the PCR was carried out. As processed by the authors: Per a later analysis, the number of unique TCR beta chains was around 80 million, of which 10 million to 11 million were shared. Here immunoSEQ multiplex PCR was the method, and the copy in TCRdb shows in-frame clones only, minus some. Clonal size and the V and J genes are those of that table, whereas D and trimming came from the DNA. The sample has under 150,000 clones, approximately 83% seen once. This sample stems from a study of cytomegalovirus exposure and HLA in healthy donors. CDR3 length: 14 residues. Germline V gives CDR1 SGHDT, CDR2 YYEEEE. Trimming stripped 7 bases from V and 4 bases from J, with 17 bases between. Study-level findings and limits: Per a later analysis, HLA-associated TCR beta chains showed more clonal expansion than other, equally common TCR beta chains.

The chain links TRBV5-6 to TRBJ1-1; D unresolved. Material: PBMCs. This TCR came from a girl aged 2-10 years in good health and CMV-seronegative. The CDR3 spells CASAGGRRGTEAFF. The CDR3 DNA sequence: TGTGCCAGCGCGGGTGGCAGAAGAGGCACTGAAGCTTTCTTT. The variable domain in full, with the rest retrieved from reference TRBV5-6 and TRBJ1-1, is DAGVTQSPTHLIKTRGQQVTLRCSPKSGHDTVSWYQQALGQGPQFIFQYYEEEERQRGNFPDRFSGHQFPNYSSELNVNALLLGDSALYLCASAGGRRGTEAFFGQGTRLTVV.